This section outlines one TCR beta chain sequence together with its context. Its matching antigen is unknown. The sample comes from a study of cytomegalovirus exposure and HLA in healthy donors. Overall study results and limits: Later findings reportedly placed an Asian-associated ancestry cluster below the approximately 670-donor mean for N-insertions. Later on, an analysis found that several of the most significant clusters appeared to be linked to common viral pathogens, which included parvovirus B19.

Samples came from healthy bone marrow donors. V was shortened by 1 base and J by 6 bases, with 11 bases between the two germline ends. This CDR3 region has 14 residues. The V gene's germline CDR1 is SGHVS and CDR2 FQNEAQ. PCR primers comprised 60 Vbeta and 13 Jbeta primers. Only in-frame clones appear in the TCRdb table, and some are missing; sequencing was by immunoSEQ multiplex PCR. Seen here are around 94,000 clones, 81% observed once, and the top ten hold 10%. The chain is built from TRBV7-8 and TRBJ2-3; D may be TRBD1 (5 bases). The source is a human donor in good health. Sequencing was performed on PBMCs. The CDR3 nucleotides read TGTGCCAGCAGCTTAGATCAGGGCAGGGATACGCAGTATTTT. Protein product: CASSLDQGRDTQYF.